What follows are 23 T cell receptor beta chains derived from one specimen sequenced in a study of radiation and T cells in renal cell carcinoma. The sample's treatment: treatment-naive control, cytoreductive nephrectomy. Here immunoSEQ multiplex PCR was the method, and the copy in TCRdb shows in-frame clones only, minus some. The repertoire holds more than 15,000 clones, with approximately 59% as singletons. Material: tumor tissue, obtained from a patient whose treatment was nephrectomy without radiotherapy. These receptors all stem from a man aged 50-60 years with renal cell carcinoma.

This rearrangement joins TRBV5-1 to TRBJ2-7, with D hard to call. Trimming took off 5 bases at V and 5 bases at J, with 14 bases between the two ends. CDR1 is SGHRS, CDR2 YFSETQ, per germline. This CDR3 contains 13 residues. The CDR3 DNA reads as TGCGCCAGCAGTTTCAGCCTAGGGCACGAGCAGTACTTC. Protein: CASSFSLGHEQYF.

The V gene is TRBV5-6, the J gene TRBJ1-5; D unresolved. This CDR3 spans 13 amino acids. The V and J ends lost 4 bases and 7 bases respectively, with 12 bases between them. Germline CDR1 and CDR2: SGHDT and YYEEEE. The CDR3 sequence is CASSAIGSQPQHF. The CDR3 DNA follows: TGTGCCAGCAGCGCAATAGGGAGCCAGCCCCAGCATTTT. Full variable domain (rest looked up from reference TRBV5-6 and TRBJ1-5): DAGVTQSPTHLIKTRGQQVTLRCSPKSGHDTVSWYQQALGQGPQFIFQYYEEEERQRGNFPDRFSGHQFPNYSSELNVNALLLGDSALYLCASSAIGSQPQHFGDGTRLSIL.

This clone has only a few counts. V gene TRBV5-1 combines with J gene TRBJ1-1, with no clear D. The CDR3 extends over 15 amino acids. Germline assignment: CDR1 SGHRS and CDR2 YFSETQ. Trimming pared 0 bases from V and 3 bases from J, leaving 12 bases between. CDR3 sequence reads: CASSLAEERYTEAFF. The CDR3 coding sequence is TGCGCCAGCAGCTTGGCCGAGGAACGTTACACTGAAGCTTTCTTT.

V is TRBV18 and J is TRBJ1-1; TRBD1 might be the D (5 bases). Germline lookup yields CDR1 KGHSH and CDR2 LQKENI. The CDR3 is 15 residues long. V lost 0 bases and J 6 bases, leaving 14 bases between the germline ends. The CDR3 here is CASSPPQASGPEAFF. DNA of the CDR3: TGTGCCAGCTCACCACCGCAGGCCTCGGGACCTGAAGCTTTCTTT. Complete variable domain (other parts from reference TRBV18 and TRBJ1-1): NAGVMQNPRHLVRRRGQEARLRCSPMKGHSHVYWYRQLPEEGLKFMVYLQKENIIDESGMPKERFSAEFPKEGPSILRIQQVVRGDSAAYFCASSPPQASGPEAFFGQGTRLTVV.

The gene calls are TRBV28 and TRBJ2-2, with D hard to call. Germline values: CDR1 MDHEN, CDR2 SYDVKM. Trimming shortened V by 4 bases and J by 8 bases, and 17 bases separated the two germline ends. This CDR3 spans 15 amino acids. DNA of the CDR3: TGTGCCAGCAGTTCTCTCCACGGTTTTTTGGGGGAGCTGTTTTTT. It encodes CASSSLHGFLGELFF.

The gene calls are TRBV7-8 and TRBJ2-3; D possibly corresponds to TRBD1 (6 bases). CDR1 is SGHVS, CDR2 FQNEAQ, per germline. The CDR3 has 17 amino acids. The ends were cut back, 0 bases at V and 3 bases at J, with 16 bases in the middle. CDR3 DNA: TGTGCCAGCAGCTTAGCTATTAGGGCAGGGGTAACAGATACGCAGTATTTT. Its translation: CASSLAIRAGVTDTQYF.

This clone has just one count. The rearrangement uses TRBV5-6 and TRBJ2-5; the D is unclear. Germline V gene sequence: CDR1 SGHDT, CDR2 YYEEEE. This CDR3 has 14 residues. With 0 bases removed from V and 2 bases from J, the gap between germline ends came to 8 bases. The CDR3 nucleotides are TGTGCCAGCAGCTTGGTGGCCCTTCAAGAGACCCAGTACTTC. Residues: CASSLVALQETQYF.

Here the CDR3 reads CASSAGTQRGANTEAFF. The CDR3 region has the DNA TGTGCCAGCAGCGCGGGGACACAGCGGGGGGCGAACACTGAAGCTTTCTTT. This rearrangement joins TRBV9 to TRBJ1-1; TRBD1 might be the D (6 bases). CDR3 size: 17 residues. Germline loops: CDR1 SGDLS, CDR2 YYNGEE. V lost 3 bases and J 1 base, leaving 19 bases between the germline ends.

The chain uses TRBV30 and TRBJ1-3; D possibly corresponds to TRBD1 (6 bases). The CDR3 has 15 residues. Germline values: CDR1 GTSNPN, CDR2 SVGIG (reference sequence). V lost 0 bases and J lost 2, with 11 bases in between. The CDR3 region is CAWSVRGAPGNTIYF. CDR3 DNA: TGTGCCTGGAGTGTACGGGGGGCGCCTGGAAACACCATATATTTT.

This clone qualifies as medium-sized. The gene calls are TRBV19 and TRBJ1-1, with D perhaps matching TRBD1 (6 bases). The germline V gene has CDR1 LNHDA and CDR2 SQIVND (reference sequence). The CDR3 is made up of 16 amino acids. V was trimmed by 6 bases and J by 0 bases, leaving 17 bases between them. CDR3 sequence reads: CASSYFHRAMNTEAFF. Here the CDR3 DNA reads TGTGCCAGTAGCTACTTCCACAGGGCGATGAACACTGAAGCTTTCTTT. The full variable domain, completed using reference TRBV19 and TRBJ1-1, is DGGITQSPKYLFRKEGQNVTLSCEQNLNHDAMYWYRQDPGQGLRLIYYSQIVNDFQKGDIAEGYSVSREKKESFPLTVTSAQKNPTAFYLCASSYFHRAMNTEAFFGQGTRLTVV.

The V and J genes are TRBV30 and TRBJ1-1; D ambiguous. Looked up from germline, CDR1 is GTSNPN and CDR2 is SVGIG (reference sequence). This CDR3 contains 17 residues. The ends were cut back, 0 bases at V and 3 bases at J, with 20 bases in the middle. The CDR3 loop reads CAWSVLFVVEEYTEAFF. CDR3 DNA sequence: TGTGCCTGGAGTGTATTATTTGTCGTGGAGGAGTACACTGAAGCTTTCTTT.

The chain joins TRBV30 to TRBJ1-6; maybe TRBD1 (5 bases). V was shortened by 7 bases and J by 6 bases, with 16 bases between the two germline ends. The CDR3 loop spans 14 amino acids. Germline values: CDR1 GTSNPN, CDR2 SVGIG (reference sequence). CDR3 DNA sequence: TGTGCCTCGGATGGGTCCGGGGGTAATTCACCCCTCCACTTT. It yields the protein CASDGSGGNSPLHF.

The chain employs TRBV27 and TRBJ2-7; TRBD2 might be the D (6 bases). The CDR3 loop spans 15 amino acids. CDR1 and CDR2 (germline): MNHEY, SMNVEV (reference sequence). V lost 5 bases and J lost 3, with 17 bases in between. CDR3 residues: CASSPRWSGHYEQYF. DNA for the CDR3: TGTGCCAGCAGTCCGCGGTGGAGCGGGCACTACGAGCAGTACTTC.

This clone was seen a few times. The chain uses TRBV4-2 and TRBJ1-2; a possible D gene is TRBD1 (6 bases). The germline V gene encodes CDR1 LGHNA and CDR2 YNFKEQ. CDR3 length equals 15 residues. Between the trimmed V and J ends, which lost 4 bases and 0 bases, there was a span of 12 bases. CDR3 loop: CASSRQRTANYGYTF. As DNA, the CDR3 is TGTGCCAGCAGCCGACAACGGACAGCTAACTATGGCTACACCTTC.

This rearrangement joins TRBV5-6 to TRBJ2-7; 9 bases align to TRBD1. Germline V gene data show CDR1 as SGHDT and CDR2 as YYEEEE. Trimming at V came to 5 bases and at J to 3 bases, leaving 3 bases not matched to a gene. This CDR3 region has 13 residues. The CDR3 DNA sequence: TGTGCCAGCAGTCGGGACAGGGTCTACGAGCAGTACTTC. Translated: CASSRDRVYEQYF.

The chain links TRBV25-1 to TRBJ2-1, with no clear D. The CDR3 loop spans 11 amino acids. Per the germline V gene, CDR1 is MGHDK and CDR2 is SYGVNS. V lost 4 bases and J lost 9, with 7 bases in between. CDR3 residues: CASSAIGEQFF. For the CDR3, the DNA is TGTGCCAGCAGTGCCATTGGTGAGCAGTTCTTC.

This chain connects TRBV7-9 to TRBJ1-2, with 8 bases matching TRBD1. The CDR3 loop spans 15 amino acids. Germline V gene sequence: CDR1 SEHNR, CDR2 FQNEAQ (reference sequence). The V segment lost 4 bases and the J segment 7 bases; nucleotides outside the gene matches: 11. CDR3 bases: TGTGCCAGCAGCTCGTCCGGGACAGGATTTTTTGGCTACACCTTC. Protein product: CASSSSGTGFFGYTF. Full variable domain (remainder filled in from reference TRBV7-9 and TRBJ1-2): DTGVSQNPRHKITKRGQNVTFRCDPISEHNRLYWYRQTLGQGPEFLTYFQNEAQLEKSRLLSDRFSAERPKGSFSTLEIQRTEQGDSAMYLCASSSSGTGFFGYTFGSGTRLTVV.

This rearrangement joins TRBV6-6 to TRBJ1-1; D is unresolved. With 2 bases removed from V and 0 bases from J, the gap between germline ends came to 10 bases. The CDR3 has 15 residues. Germline V CDR1 and CDR2: MNHNY, SVGAGI (reference sequence). The CDR3 here is CASSYDAGLNTEAFF. The CDR3 nucleotides read TGTGCCAGCAGTTACGACGCGGGGTTGAACACTGAAGCTTTCTTT.

The chain is built from TRBV7-8 and TRBJ1-1, with a weak D call TRBD1 (5 bases). Trimming took off 6 bases at V and 0 bases at J, with 11 bases between the two ends. The CDR3 is 14 residues long. Germline CDR1 reads SGHVS; CDR2 reads FQNEAQ. Here the CDR3 reads CASSEDTVNTEAFF. The CDR3 DNA reads as TGTGCCAGCAGTGAGGACACCGTGAACACTGAAGCTTTCTTT.

By proportion, this clone is medium-sized. V usage is TRBV7-9 and J usage is TRBJ1-4, with TRBD1 as a possible D gene (5 bases). Germline CDR1 and CDR2: SEHNR and FQNEAQ (reference sequence). The CDR3 extends over 16 amino acids. V lost 5 bases and J 7 bases, leaving 20 bases between the germline ends. CDR3 residues: CASSLSSPGRGEKLFF. DNA for the CDR3: TGTGCCAGCAGCCTTTCCTCCCCAGGGAGAGGTGAAAAACTGTTTTTT.

The V gene is TRBV6-5, the J gene TRBJ1-2, with a possible D match to TRBD1 (5 bases). V was trimmed by 2 bases and J by 7 bases, leaving 11 bases between them. The CDR3 runs 13 residues. Germline CDR1 MNHEY, CDR2 SVGAGI. CDR3 bases: TGTGCCAGCAGTTACGACGTCAGGGTTGGCTACACCTTC. Translation gives CASSYDVRVGYTF.

The table lists this clone with a few counts. This chain uses TRBV9 with TRBJ2-3; D gene ambiguous. Trimming took 4 bases from V and 2 from J, leaving 8 bases between them. This CDR3 comprises 13 residues. Per the germline V gene, CDR1 is SGDLS and CDR2 is YYNGEE. CDR3 DNA: TGTGCCAGCAGCCCTCAGGTCACAGATACGCAGTATTTT. Its protein is CASSPQVTDTQYF. Based on the CDR3 plus reference TRBV9 and TRBJ2-3, the full variable domain is DSGVTQTPKHLITATGQRVTLRCSPRSGDLSVYWYQQSLDQGLQFLIQYYNGEERAKGNILERFSAQQFPDLHSELNLSSLELGDSALYFCASSPQVTDTQYFGPGTRLTVL.

The chain uses TRBV9 and TRBJ1-3; TRBD1 might be the D (6 bases). V was pared by 4 bases and J by 0 bases, with 11 bases between. This CDR3 has 15 residues. The V gene's germline CDR1 is SGDLS and CDR2 YYNGEE. CDR3 loop: CASSLEGGSGNTIYF. DNA of the CDR3: TGTGCCAGCAGCTTAGAGGGGGGCTCTGGAAACACCATATATTTT.